This TCR beta chain was profiled in a study of blood T cells in healthy people across ages. Comments on this clonotype: One end of the junction fails to match germline, which may point to a read error.

Caucasian, healthy and from Russia, the donors were aged between about 6 and 90. Drawn from each donor were 9 to 10 milliliters of peripheral blood. RNA extraction gave at least 5 micrograms of total RNA per sample. A sample-barcoded 5' primer and a J-beta primer mix were used in a second PCR of about 6 to 12 cycles. Using its own MiXCR run on the 5' RACE reads, TCRdb lists one record per CDR3 protein. The repertoire consists of fewer than 1,200,000 distinct CDR3 sequences, with about 23% occurring once and the leading ten covering around 0.75%. The data also belong to a second study, concerning T cells of mothers and their children. In that study: Across the analysis, no persistent microchimeric T cell clones were detected.

The sequencing sample was made of blood. The TCR originated in a girl between 2 and 10 years old in good health.

The CDR3 DNA reads as TGTGCCAGCAGCTCCCTGGACGGGACTTCCAGAAGGGAGTTCTTC. Protein: CASSSLDGTSRREFF. The chain recombines TRBV7-9 with TRBJ2-5, with a weak D call TRBD2 (6 bases). Germline lookup yields CDR1 SEHNR and CDR2 FQNEAQ (reference sequence). CDR3 length equals 15 residues. Looking up the rest from reference TRBV7-9 and TRBJ2-5 gives the full variable domain: DTGVSQNPRHKITKRGQNVTFRCDPISEHNRLYWYRQTLGQGPEFLTYFQNEAQLEKSRLLSDRFSAERPKGSFSTLEIQRTEQGDSAMYLCASSSLDGTSRREFFGPGTRLLVL.